This entry lists 3 T cell receptor beta chains sequenced from one sample in a study of OX40 agonist ivuxolimab in advanced cancers. TCRdb keeps only in-frame clones here, not all; method: immunoSEQ multiplex PCR. The sample records 80,000 to 95,000 clones, around 92% being singletons. The sample consisted of CD4+ or CD8+ T cells sorted from blood, taken in a trial of the OX40 agonist ivuxolimab. The receptor source for this set is an adult with an advanced solid tumor such as melanoma, head and neck, liver or kidney cancer.

This clone was observed a handful of times. The V gene is TRBV30, the J gene TRBJ1-2, with D possibly TRBD1 on 5 matching bases. The V and J ends lost 0 bases and 8 bases respectively, with 16 bases between them. CDR1 is GTSNPN and CDR2 is SVGIG in the germline V gene (reference sequence). The CDR3 runs 14 residues. CDR3 bases: TGTGCCTGGAGTGTACTTCAGGGACCGGGCGGCTACACCTTC. This sequence encodes CAWSVLQGPGGYTF.

Comments on this clone: A read error may produce the germline difference seen at one junction end. The chain couples TRBV7-7 to TRBJ2-3, with D possibly called TRBD1 or TRBD2 (5 bases each). The germline V gene encodes CDR1 SSHAT and CDR2 FNYEAQ (reference sequence). This CDR3 has 14 residues. The CDR3 DNA follows: TGTGCTAGCAGCTTAGGGGTCGGGGAAGATACGCAGTATTTT. Its protein is CASSLGVGEDTQYF. Full variable domain (missing parts from reference TRBV7-7 and TRBJ2-3): GAGVSQSPRYKVTKRGQDVTLRCDPISSHATLYWYQQALGQGPEFLTYFNYEAQPDKSGLPSDRFSAERPEGSISTLTIQRTEQRDSAMYRCASSLGVGEDTQYFGPGTRLTVL.

The chain employs TRBV6-7 and TRBJ1-1, with TRBD1 as a possible D gene (5 bases). TRBV6-7 is recorded as an ORF, its role being uncertain. The CDR3 extends over 15 amino acids. V was shortened by 5 bases and J by 1 base, with 14 bases between the two germline ends. This chain's CDR3 is CASSPARTWNTEAFF. The CDR3 DNA reads as TGTGCCAGCAGTCCGGCCCGGACATGGAACACTGAAGCTTTCTTT.